What follows are 27 T cell receptor beta chains derived from one specimen sequenced in a study of cytomegalovirus exposure and HLA in healthy donors. Both 60 Vbeta primers and 13 Jbeta primers went into the PCR. Measured with immunoSEQ multiplex PCR; TCRdb has only the in-frame clones, and not every one. The sample lists some 170,000 clones; about two thirds were seen once. Sequenced input: PBMCs. The origin of the receptors is a human donor in good health.

The chain carries TRBV30 and TRBJ2-5, with D possibly TRBD1 on 7 matching bases. Germline assignment: CDR1 GTSNPN and CDR2 SVGIG (reference sequence). Trimming took off 7 bases at V and 4 bases at J, with 16 bases between the two ends. This CDR3 has 13 residues. The CDR3 sequence is CAFRGDQAETQYF. CDR3 DNA sequence: TGTGCCTTCAGGGGGGATCAAGCAGAGACCCAGTACTTC.

V gene TRBV15 combines with J gene TRBJ2-7; 9 bases are a match to TRBD2. Germline values: CDR1 LNHNV, CDR2 YYDKDF (reference sequence). With V trimmed by 5 bases and J by 1 base, 3 bases remained unmatched. This CDR3 has 14 residues. The CDR3 spells CATSSSGASYEQYF. The CDR3 region has the DNA TGTGCCACCAGCTCTAGCGGGGCATCCTACGAGCAGTACTTC. Full variable domain (remainder filled in from reference TRBV15 and TRBJ2-7): DAMVIQNPRYQVTQFGKPVTLSCSQTLNHNVMYWYQQKSSQAPKLLFHYYDKDFNNEADTPDNFQSRRPNTSFCFLDIRSPGLGDTAMYLCATSSSGASYEQYFGPGTRLTVT.

The chain is built from TRBV5-4 and TRBJ1-2; 7 bases agree with TRBD1. The CDR3 totals 14 residues. V was pared by 4 bases and J by 4 bases, with 7 bases of the junction left unmatched. From germline, CDR1 is SGHNT and CDR2 YYREEE (reference sequence). CDR3 loop: CASSPGQDLYGYTF. The DNA of the CDR3 is TGTGCCAGCAGCCCCGGACAGGACCTCTATGGCTACACCTTC. The full variable domain, rest sourced from reference TRBV5-4 and TRBJ1-2, is ETGVTQSPTHLIKTRGQQVTLRCSSQSGHNTVSWYQQALGQGPQFIFQYYREEENGRGNFPPRFSGLQFPNYSSELNVNALELDDSALYLCASSPGQDLYGYTFGSGTRLTVV.

There are a few counts of this clone. The rearrangement uses TRBV2 and TRBJ1-1; D uncertain. Per germline, CDR1 SNHLY and CDR2 FYNNEI. The CDR3 loop spans 14 amino acids. The V end lost 2 bases, the J end lost 4 bases, and 11 bases lay between the germline ends. The CDR3 sequence: CASSEMMEGTEAFF. The DNA for the CDR3 is TGTGCCAGCAGTGAAATGATGGAGGGCACTGAAGCTTTCTTT. The variable domain in full, completed from reference TRBV2 and TRBJ1-1, reads EPEVTQTPSHQVTQMGQEVILRCVPISNHLYFYWYRQILGQKVEFLVSFYNNEISEKSEIFDDQFSVERPDGSNFTLKIRSTKLEDSAMYFCASSEMMEGTEAFFGQGTRLTVV.

This clone has just a few counts. The chain joins TRBV6-1 to TRBJ2-2; no firm D call. Trimming removed 7 bases from V and 14 bases from J, with 17 bases in between. The germline V gene has CDR1 MNHNS and CDR2 SASEGT. The CDR3 loop spans 12 amino acids. CDR3 residues: CASTLQGGELFF. DNA for the CDR3: TGTGCCAGCACCCTACAAGGTGGAGAACTGTTTTTT.

V is TRBV6-5 and J is TRBJ1-1; 7 bases are shared with TRBD1. Germline trimming cut 6 bases from V and 3 bases from J; bases unmatched to any gene: 10. The CDR3 is 15 amino acids. Germline CDR1 MNHEY, CDR2 SVGAGI. CDR3 sequence: CASRLNRGKDTEAFF. The CDR3 coding sequence is TGTGCCAGCAGGCTAAACAGGGGAAAGGACACTGAAGCTTTCTTT.

This chain links TRBV4-3 with TRBJ2-7; D is unresolved. The V end lost 1 base, the J end lost 4 bases, and 11 bases lay between the germline ends. Germline V gene lookup returns CDR1 LGHNA and CDR2 YSLEER. CDR3 length equals 14 residues. CDR3 amino acids: CASSQVEQNYEQYF. CDR3 DNA sequence: TGCGCCAGCAGCCAAGTGGAACAGAATTACGAGCAGTACTTC.

The chain couples TRBV7-8 to TRBJ1-3, with D maybe TRBD1 (5 bases). The CDR3 extends over 15 amino acids. Trimming cost V 2 bases and J 1 base, with 9 bases left between them. The germline gives CDR1 SGHVS, CDR2 FQNEAQ. CDR3 amino acids: CASSLWGESGNTIYF. The CDR3 region has the DNA TGTGCCAGCAGCTTATGGGGGGAATCTGGAAACACCATATATTTT.

This clone was counted between two and nine times. The J gene is TRBJ1-6, the V gene TRBV28; the D gene is possibly TRBD1 (5 bases). Trimming pared 3 bases from V and 9 bases from J, leaving 12 bases between. Germline lookup yields CDR1 MDHEN and CDR2 SYDVKM. This CDR3 region has 14 residues. Here the CDR3 reads CASSLPGDGSPLHF. The CDR3 nucleotides are TGTGCCAGCAGTTTGCCGGGGGATGGTTCACCCCTCCACTTT.

The CDR3 coding sequence is TGTGCCAGCAGCATCTCCGGGGCCTACGAGCAGTACTTC. Protein sequence: CASSISGAYEQYF. The chain combines TRBV9 with TRBJ2-7; TRBD2 is a possible D gene (5 bases). The V end lost 4 bases, the J end lost 2 bases, and 10 bases lay between the germline ends. CDR3 length equals 13 residues. Germline V gives CDR1 SGDLS, CDR2 YYNGEE.

J is TRBJ2-2 and V is TRBV25-1; TRBD1 aligns across 8 bases. The CDR3 is 18 residues long. With 2 bases clipped from V and 1 base from J, the junction kept 9 bases outside the gene matches. Germline CDR1 MGHDK, CDR2 SYGVNS. CDR3 sequence reads: CASSEGGWTGMNTGELFF. In DNA form, the CDR3 reads TGTGCCAGCAGTGAAGGGGGCTGGACAGGGATGAACACCGGGGAGCTGTTTTTT.

CDR3 DNA sequence: TGTGCCAGCAGCAAAGGCGAGGACACGAACACTGAAGCTTTCTTT. It codes for CASSKGEDTNTEAFF. The chain recombines TRBV21-1 with TRBJ1-1; TRBD1, the table's D call, was not compared with the DNA. TRBV21-1 is deemed a pseudogene. This CDR3 comprises 15 residues.

This clone was picked up a small number of times. The rearrangement uses TRBV6-5 and TRBJ1-5; D is uncertain. The V gene lost 6 bases and the J gene lost 7 bases, with 13 bases spanning the gap. Germline CDR1 and CDR2: MNHEY and SVGAGI. The CDR3 is 13 amino acids. The CDR3: CASRGGNGQPQHF. The CDR3 DNA reads TGTGCCAGCAGGGGAGGGAACGGACAGCCCCAGCATTTT.

The chain employs TRBV7-8 and TRBJ1-3; D is unresolved. V lost 2 bases, J lost 0 bases, and 8 bases lay in between. The CDR3 totals 15 residues. CDR1 SGHVS and CDR2 FQNEAQ come from the germline V gene. The CDR3: CASSLMRFSGNTIYF. The DNA for the CDR3 is TGTGCCAGCAGCTTAATGCGATTCTCTGGAAACACCATATATTTT.

The rearrangement links TRBV27 to TRBJ2-7; the D is unclear. Germline CDR1 and CDR2: MNHEY and SMNVEV (reference sequence). The CDR3 covers 14 residues. V gave up 10 bases and J gave up 1 base, with 17 bases separating them. CDR3 coding DNA: TGTGCCACCCGACTTAGCCTCCAGTCCTACGAGCAGTACTTC. Its translation: CATRLSLQSYEQYF.

There are a few counts of this clone. The chain has TRBV6-4 and TRBJ2-7; D possibly corresponds to TRBD2 (6 bases). The CDR3 is 13 residues long. Germline CDR1 and CDR2: MRHNA and SNTAGT. Trimming stripped 3 bases from V and 3 bases from J, with 9 bases between. CDR3 DNA sequence: TGTGCCAGCAGTGAGCGGGGAAGCTACGAGCAGTACTTC. Translation: CASSERGSYEQYF.

The gene calls are TRBV7-2 and TRBJ2-7, with D tentatively TRBD1 (5 bases). The CDR3 is made up of 15 amino acids. Germline assignment: CDR1 SGHTA and CDR2 FQGNSA. The V gene lost 1 base and the J gene lost 3 bases, with 13 bases spanning the gap. Written as DNA, the CDR3 is TGTGCCAGCAGCTTAGTGCAGGGTACCAGCTACGAGCAGTACTTC. Its translation is CASSLVQGTSYEQYF. The full variable domain, its missing parts supplied by reference TRBV7-2 and TRBJ2-7, is GAGVSQSPSNKVTEKGKDVELRCDPISGHTALYWYRQSLGQGLEFLIYFQGNSAPDKSGLPSDRFSAERTGGSVSTLTIQRTQQEDSAVYLCASSLVQGTSYEQYFGPGTRLTVT.

DNA for the CDR3: TGTGCCAGTACAGGGGGCTCTCAACAGCCCCAGCATTTT. Residues: CASTGGSQQPQHF. The chain carries TRBV19 and TRBJ1-5; 8 bases agree with TRBD1. J gave up 7 bases and V 7 bases, and 6 bases lay outside the gene matches. Germline loops: CDR1 LNHDA, CDR2 SQIVND (reference sequence). This CDR3 is built from 13 residues.

This clone was detected only a few times. V and J are TRBV6-4 and TRBJ2-2; perhaps TRBD2 as D (6 bases). This CDR3 region has 16 residues. V was pared by 3 bases and J by 5 bases, with 16 bases between. Germline values: CDR1 MRHNA, CDR2 SNTAGT. DNA for the CDR3: TGTGCCAGCAGTGAGGGCGGGGCAGCGGAAACCGGGGAGCTGTTTTTT. Its protein product is CASSEGGAAETGELFF.

This chain links TRBV7-3 with TRBJ2-1; TRBD2 matches 10 bases. The CDR3 is 15 residues long. V lost 5 bases and J lost 5; bases outside the gene matches: 6. Germline loops: CDR1 SGHTA, CDR2 FQGTGA. The CDR3 sequence: CASSPLAGSNNEQFF. In nucleotides, the CDR3 is TGTGCCAGCAGCCCACTAGCGGGGTCGAACAATGAGCAGTTCTTC.

The genes are TRBV5-1 and TRBJ2-7; possibly TRBD1 for D (6 bases). The V end lost 4 bases, the J end lost 4 bases, and 15 bases lay between the germline ends. The CDR3 totals 14 residues. The germline V gene has CDR1 SGHRS and CDR2 YFSETQ. CDR3 sequence reads: CASSTFTGQYEQYF. DNA of the CDR3: TGCGCCAGCAGCACCTTTACAGGGCAATACGAGCAGTACTTC. Supplemented by reference TRBV5-1 and TRBJ2-7, the full variable domain reads KAGVTQTPRYLIKTRGQQVTLSCSPISGHRSVSWYQQTPGQGLQFLFEYFSETQRNKGNFPGRFSGRQFSNSRSEMNVSTLELGDSALYLCASSTFTGQYEQYFGPGTRLTVT.

This clone was seen a handful of times. The V call is TRBV9, the J call TRBJ2-3; tentatively, D is TRBD2 (6 bases). V lost 5 bases and J 3 bases, leaving 16 bases between the germline ends. This CDR3 region has 15 residues. The germline CDR1 and CDR2 sequences are SGDLS and YYNGEE. The CDR3 protein is CASSPRRGITDTQYF. The CDR3 nucleotides are TGTGCCAGCAGTCCTAGACGGGGGATTACAGATACGCAGTATTTT.

This chain joins TRBV5-6 and TRBJ2-7; no firm D call. V lost 0 bases, J lost 2 bases, and 6 bases lay in between. Germline V lookup: CDR1 SGHDT, CDR2 YYEEEE. The length of the CDR3 is 13 residues. CDR3 in DNA: TGTGCCAGCAGCTTGGTAGTCACCTACGAGCAGTACTTC. Translating it yields CASSLVVTYEQYF.

This sequence joins TRBV6-5 and TRBJ1-1; D is undetermined. Germline V CDR1 and CDR2: MNHEY, SVGAGI. This CDR3 has 13 residues. Deletions cut 6 bases from V and 4 bases from J, with 12 bases between. CDR3 nucleotides: TGTGCCAGCAGAGGGAGTTATAGCACTGAAGCTTTCTTT. Translating gives CASRGSYSTEAFF.

The sample holds a few counts of this clone. The chain links TRBV6-6 to TRBJ2-7, with 7 bases aligning to TRBD1. From germline, CDR1 is MNHNY and CDR2 SVGAGI (reference sequence). J gave up 3 bases and V 2 bases, and 7 bases lay outside the gene matches. This CDR3 is 15 amino acids long. CDR3 nucleotide sequence: TGTGCCAGCAGTTACCCTAACAGGGGTGGCTACGAGCAGTACTTC. It yields the protein CASSYPNRGGYEQYF.

The CDR3 DNA is TGTGCCAGCAGTGACGGGACTAGCGGGGGGGCAGATACGCAGTATTTT. It encodes CASSDGTSGGADTQYF. This sequence joins TRBV6-4 and TRBJ2-3; TRBD2 matches 16 bases. V lost 2 bases and J lost 4; bases outside the gene matches: 0. Germline CDR1 MRHNA, CDR2 SNTAGT. The CDR3 is 16 residues long.

This clone appeared a single time. The gene calls are TRBV6-5 and TRBJ1-1, with D possibly matching TRBD1 (5 bases). V shed 0 bases and J shed 5 bases, with 10 bases lying between them. The CDR3 consists of 14 residues. Looked up from germline, CDR1 is MNHEY and CDR2 is SVGAGI. CDR3 nucleotides: TGTGCCAGCAGTTACTCAATAACAGGAACTGAAGCTTTCTTT. Its protein is CASSYSITGTEAFF.